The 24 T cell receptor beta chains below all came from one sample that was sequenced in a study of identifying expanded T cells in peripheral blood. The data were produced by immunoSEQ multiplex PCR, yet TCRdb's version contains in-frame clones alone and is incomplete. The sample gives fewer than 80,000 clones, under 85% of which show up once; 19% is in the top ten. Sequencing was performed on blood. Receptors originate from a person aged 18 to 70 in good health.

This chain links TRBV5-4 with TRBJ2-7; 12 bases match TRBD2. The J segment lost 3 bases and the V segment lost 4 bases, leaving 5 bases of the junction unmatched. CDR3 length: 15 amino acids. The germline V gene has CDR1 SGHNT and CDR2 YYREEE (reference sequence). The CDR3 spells CASSPRTSGIYEQYF. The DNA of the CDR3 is TGTGCCAGCAGCCCGAGGACTAGCGGGATCTACGAGCAGTACTTC.

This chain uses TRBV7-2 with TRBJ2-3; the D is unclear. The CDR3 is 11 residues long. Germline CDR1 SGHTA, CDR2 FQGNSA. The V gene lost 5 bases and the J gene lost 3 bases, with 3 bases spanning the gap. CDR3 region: CASSRTDTQYF. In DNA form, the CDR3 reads TGTGCCAGCAGCCGAACAGATACGCAGTATTTT.

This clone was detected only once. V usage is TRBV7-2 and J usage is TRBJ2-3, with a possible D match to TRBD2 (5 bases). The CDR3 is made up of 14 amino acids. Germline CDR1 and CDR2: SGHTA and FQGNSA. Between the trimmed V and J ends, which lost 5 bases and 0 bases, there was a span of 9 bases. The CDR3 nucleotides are TGTGCCAGCAGCCGACGGGGTAGCACAGATACGCAGTATTTT. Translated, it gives CASSRRGSTDTQYF.

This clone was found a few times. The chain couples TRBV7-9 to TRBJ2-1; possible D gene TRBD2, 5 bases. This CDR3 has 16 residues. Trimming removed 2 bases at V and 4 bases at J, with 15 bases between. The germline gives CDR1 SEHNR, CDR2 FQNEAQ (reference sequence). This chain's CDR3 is CASSLQSGLGYNEQFF. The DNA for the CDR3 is TGTGCCAGCAGCTTACAGAGCGGATTGGGGTACAATGAGCAGTTCTTC.

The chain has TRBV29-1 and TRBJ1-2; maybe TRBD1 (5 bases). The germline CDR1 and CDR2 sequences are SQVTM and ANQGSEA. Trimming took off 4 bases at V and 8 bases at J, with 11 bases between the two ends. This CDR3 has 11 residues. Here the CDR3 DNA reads TGCAGCGTTGTACAGGTGGGAGGCTACACCTTC. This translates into CSVVQVGGYTF. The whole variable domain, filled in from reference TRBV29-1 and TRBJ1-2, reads SAVISQKPSRDICQRGTSLTIQCQVDSQVTMMFWYRQQPGQSLTLIATANQGSEATYESGFVIDKFPISRPNLTFSTLTVSNMSPEDSSIYLCSVVQVGGYTFGSGTRLTVV.

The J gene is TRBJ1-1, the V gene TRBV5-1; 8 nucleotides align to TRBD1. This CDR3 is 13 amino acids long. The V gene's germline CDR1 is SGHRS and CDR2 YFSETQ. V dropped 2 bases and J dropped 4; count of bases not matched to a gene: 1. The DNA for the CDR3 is TGCGCCAGCAGCTTTACAGGGGGCACTGAAGCTTTCTTT. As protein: CASSFTGGTEAFF.

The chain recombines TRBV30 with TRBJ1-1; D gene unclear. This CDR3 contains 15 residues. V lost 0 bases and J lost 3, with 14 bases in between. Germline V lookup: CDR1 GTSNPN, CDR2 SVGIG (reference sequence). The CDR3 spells CAWSVGAISDTEAFF. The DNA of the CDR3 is TGTGCCTGGAGTGTGGGCGCCATATCGGACACTGAAGCTTTCTTT.

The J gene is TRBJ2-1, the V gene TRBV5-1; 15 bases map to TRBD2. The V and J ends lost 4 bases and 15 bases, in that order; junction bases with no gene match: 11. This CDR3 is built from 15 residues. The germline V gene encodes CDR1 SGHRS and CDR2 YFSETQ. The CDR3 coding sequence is TGCGCCAGCAGCCACGGACTAGCGGGGGGGCTTTGGCCGTTCTTC. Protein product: CASSHGLAGGLWPFF.

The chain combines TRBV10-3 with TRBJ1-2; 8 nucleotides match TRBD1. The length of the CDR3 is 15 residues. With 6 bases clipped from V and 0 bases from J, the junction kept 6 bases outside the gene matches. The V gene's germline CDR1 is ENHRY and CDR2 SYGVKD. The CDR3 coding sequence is TGTGCCATCAGAGGACAGGGCGATTCTAACTATGGCTACACCTTC. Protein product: CAIRGQGDSNYGYTF.

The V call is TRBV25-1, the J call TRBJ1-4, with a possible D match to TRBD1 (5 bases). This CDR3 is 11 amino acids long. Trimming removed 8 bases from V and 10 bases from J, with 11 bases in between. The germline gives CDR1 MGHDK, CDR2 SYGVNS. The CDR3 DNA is TGTGCCAGCTCCCAGGGTGTAAAACTGTTTTTT. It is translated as CASSQGVKLFF. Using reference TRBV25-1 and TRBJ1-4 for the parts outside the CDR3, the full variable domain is EADIYQTPRYLVIGTGKKITLECSQTMGHDKMYWYQQDPGMELHLIHYSYGVNSTEKGDLSSESTVSRIRTEHFPLTLESARPSHTSQYLCASSQGVKLFFGSGTQLSVL.

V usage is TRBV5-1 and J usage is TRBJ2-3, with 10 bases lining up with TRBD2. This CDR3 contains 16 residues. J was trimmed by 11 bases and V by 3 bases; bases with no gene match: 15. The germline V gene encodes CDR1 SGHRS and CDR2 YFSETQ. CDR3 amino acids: CASSSGIQRGGVEQYF. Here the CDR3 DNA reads TGCGCCAGCAGCTCCGGAATCCAGCGGGGGGGCGTGGAGCAGTATTTT.

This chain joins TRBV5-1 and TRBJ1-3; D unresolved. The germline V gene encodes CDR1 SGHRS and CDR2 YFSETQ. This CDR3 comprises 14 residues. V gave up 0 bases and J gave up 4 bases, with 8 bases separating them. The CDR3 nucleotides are TGCGCCAGCAGCTTGGGCCAGTACGGAAACACCATATATTTT. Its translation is CASSLGQYGNTIYF.

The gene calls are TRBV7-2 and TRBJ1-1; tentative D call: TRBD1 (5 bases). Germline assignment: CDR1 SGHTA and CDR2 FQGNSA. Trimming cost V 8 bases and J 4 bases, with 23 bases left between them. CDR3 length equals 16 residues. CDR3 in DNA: TGTGCCAGCGGAAAGTCGGCTCAGGGACGACTCACTGAAGCTTTCTTT. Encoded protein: CASGKSAQGRLTEAFF.

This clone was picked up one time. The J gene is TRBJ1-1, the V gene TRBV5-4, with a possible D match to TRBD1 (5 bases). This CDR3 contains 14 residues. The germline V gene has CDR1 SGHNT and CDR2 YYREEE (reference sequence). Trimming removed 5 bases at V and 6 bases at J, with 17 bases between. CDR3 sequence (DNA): TGTGCCAGCAGTTCTGAGGGGTTGTTCCCTGAAGCTTTCTTT. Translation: CASSSEGLFPEAFF.

This CDR3 reads CASSPTGFTEAFF. CDR3 nucleotide sequence: TGCGCCAGCAGCCCGACAGGGTTCACTGAAGCTTTCTTT. V is TRBV5-1 and J is TRBJ1-1; 7 bases are shared with TRBD1. V trimming: 4 bases; J trimming: 4 bases; junction bases outside the gene matches: 4. The CDR3 runs to 13 residues. Germline-derived CDR1 and CDR2 are SGHRS and YFSETQ.

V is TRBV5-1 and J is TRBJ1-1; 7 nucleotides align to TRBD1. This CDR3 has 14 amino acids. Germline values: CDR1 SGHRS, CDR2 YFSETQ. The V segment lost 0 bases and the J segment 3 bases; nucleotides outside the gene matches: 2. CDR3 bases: TGCGCCAGCAGCTTGGGACAGGGATACACTGAAGCTTTCTTT. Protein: CASSLGQGYTEAFF.

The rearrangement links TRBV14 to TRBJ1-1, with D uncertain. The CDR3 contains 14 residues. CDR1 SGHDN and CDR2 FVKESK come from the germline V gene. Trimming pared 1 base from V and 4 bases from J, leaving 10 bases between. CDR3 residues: CASSQALTGTEAFF. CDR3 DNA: TGTGCCAGCAGCCAAGCTCTTACCGGCACTGAAGCTTTCTTT.

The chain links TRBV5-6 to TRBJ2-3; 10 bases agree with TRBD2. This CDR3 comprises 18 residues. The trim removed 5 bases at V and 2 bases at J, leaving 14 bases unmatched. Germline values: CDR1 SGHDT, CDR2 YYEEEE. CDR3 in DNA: TGTGCCAGCAGAGAGACTAGCGGGTGGGTGGCTATCACAGATACGCAGTATTTT. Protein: CASRETSGWVAITDTQYF.

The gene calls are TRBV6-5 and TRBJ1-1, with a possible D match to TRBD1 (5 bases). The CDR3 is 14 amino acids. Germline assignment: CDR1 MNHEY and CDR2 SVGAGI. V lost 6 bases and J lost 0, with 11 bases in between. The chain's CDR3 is CASRQRGLNTEAFF. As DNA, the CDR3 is TGTGCCAGCAGACAAAGGGGATTGAACACTGAAGCTTTCTTT.

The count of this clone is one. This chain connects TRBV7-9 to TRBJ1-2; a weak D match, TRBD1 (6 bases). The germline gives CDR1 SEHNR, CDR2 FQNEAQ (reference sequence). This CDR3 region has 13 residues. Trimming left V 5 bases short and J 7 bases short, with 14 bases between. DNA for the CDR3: TGTGCCAGCAGCCTCGAGGGGGATTTTGGCTACACCTTC. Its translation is CASSLEGDFGYTF.

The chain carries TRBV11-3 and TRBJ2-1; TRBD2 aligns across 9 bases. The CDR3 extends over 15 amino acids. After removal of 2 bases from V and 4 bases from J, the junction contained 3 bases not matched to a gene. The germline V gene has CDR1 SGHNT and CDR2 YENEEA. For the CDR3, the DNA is TGTGCCAGCAGCTTACTAGCGGGAACTTACAATGAGCAGTTCTTC. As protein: CASSLLAGTYNEQFF.

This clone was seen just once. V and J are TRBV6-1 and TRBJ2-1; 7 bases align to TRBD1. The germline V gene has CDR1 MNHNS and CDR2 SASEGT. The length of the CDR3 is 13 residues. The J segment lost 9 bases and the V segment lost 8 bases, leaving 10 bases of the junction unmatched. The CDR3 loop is CASRRTGVGEQFF. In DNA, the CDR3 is TGTGCCAGCCGCCGGACAGGCGTGGGTGAGCAGTTCTTC.

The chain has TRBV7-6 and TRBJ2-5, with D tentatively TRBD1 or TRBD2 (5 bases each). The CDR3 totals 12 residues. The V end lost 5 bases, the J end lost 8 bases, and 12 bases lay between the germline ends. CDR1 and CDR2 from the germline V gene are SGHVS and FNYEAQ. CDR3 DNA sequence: TGTGCCAGCAGCGGCGTGGGGGATACCCAGTACTTC. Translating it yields CASSGVGDTQYF.

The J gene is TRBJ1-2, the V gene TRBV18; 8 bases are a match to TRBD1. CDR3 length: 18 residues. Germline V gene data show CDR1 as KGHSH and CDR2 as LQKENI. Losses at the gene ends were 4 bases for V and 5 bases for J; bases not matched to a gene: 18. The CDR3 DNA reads TGTGCCAGCTCACTATCCCCACTTAGAGGGACAGGAGATTATGGCTACACCTTC. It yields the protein CASSLSPLRGTGDYGYTF.